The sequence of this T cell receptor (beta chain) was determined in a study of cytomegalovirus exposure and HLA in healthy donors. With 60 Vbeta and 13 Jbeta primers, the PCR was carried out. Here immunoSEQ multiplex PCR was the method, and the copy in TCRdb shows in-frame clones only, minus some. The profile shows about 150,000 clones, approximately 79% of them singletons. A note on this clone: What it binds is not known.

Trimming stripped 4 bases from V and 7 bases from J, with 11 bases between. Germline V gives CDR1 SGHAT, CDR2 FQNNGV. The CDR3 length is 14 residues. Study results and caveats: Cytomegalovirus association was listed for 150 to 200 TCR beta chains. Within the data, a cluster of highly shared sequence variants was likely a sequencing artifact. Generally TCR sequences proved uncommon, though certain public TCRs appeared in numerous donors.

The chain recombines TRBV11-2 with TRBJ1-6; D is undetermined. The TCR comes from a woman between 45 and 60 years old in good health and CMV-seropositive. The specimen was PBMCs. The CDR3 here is CASSSTGGNSPLHF. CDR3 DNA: TGTGCCAGCAGCTCCACCGGAGGGAATTCACCCCTCCACTTT.